A selection of T cell receptor beta chains follows, all from one sample in a study of T-cell memory formation after mild COVID-19. TCRdb re-called the 5' RACE reads with MiXCR, one entry per CDR3 protein. The table has 300,000 to 350,000 distinct CDR3 sequences, approximately 15% seen once; the top ten hold about 24%. The material sequenced was PBMCs or a T cell subset sorted from them (not recorded which). The receptor source for this set is a man aged 18 to 35 who had mild COVID-19 (a few samples of this study predate the infection). Cell type and time point are not known. CDR3s include the opening cysteine and the closing phenylalanine or tryptophan. D genes are given only for firm matches. Size tells how often a clone was seen (once, few, many) or the class of an expanded clone, and some rows leave it out.

d_call: TRBD1
v_call: TRBV4-3
j_call: TRBJ2-1
clone_size: .
cdr3_aa: CASSQNWDRVHEQFF
cdr3_nt: TGCGCCAGCAGCCAGAATTGGGACAGGGTCCATGAGCAGTTCTTC

d_call: .
v_call: TRBV4-1
j_call: TRBJ2-7
clone_size: .
cdr3_aa: CASSPGGAGRTGLEQYF
cdr3_nt: TGCGCCAGCAGCCCAGGGGGGGCAGGCCGTACAGGGTTGGAGCAGTACTTC

d_call: TRBD1
v_call: TRBV7-9
j_call: TRBJ2-2
clone_size: few
cdr3_aa: CASSWRTGGAGELFF
cdr3_nt: TGTGCCAGCAGCTGGAGGACAGGGGGCGCCGGGGAGCTGTTTTTT

d_call: TRBD1
v_call: TRBV5-1
j_call: TRBJ2-3
clone_size: .
cdr3_aa: CASRDRGQPTDTQYF
cdr3_nt: TGCGCCAGCAGGGACAGGGGGCAGCCCACAGATACGCAGTATTTT

d_call: TRBD2
v_call: TRBV6-2/TRBV6-3
j_call: TRBJ2-4
clone_size: .
cdr3_aa: CASSYLQRGGTGNIQYF
cdr3_nt: TGTGCCAGCAGTTATCTACAGCGGGGGGGCACTGGAAACATTCAGTACTTC

d_call: .
v_call: TRBV7-9
j_call: TRBJ1-6
clone_size: .
cdr3_aa: CASSLAQDSPLHF
cdr3_nt: TGTGCCAGCAGCTTAGCACAGGATTCACCCCTCCACTTT

d_call: TRBD1
v_call: TRBV7-6
j_call: TRBJ1-1
clone_size: few
cdr3_aa: CASSQGATTEAFF
cdr3_nt: TGTGCCAGCAGCCAGGGGGCGACCACTGAAGCTTTCTTT

d_call: .
v_call: TRBV7-9
j_call: TRBJ1-5
clone_size: many
cdr3_aa: CASSRDIEGPQHF
cdr3_nt: TGTGCCAGCAGCCGGGACATTGAGGGGCCCCAGCATTTT

d_call: TRBD1
v_call: TRBV4-3
j_call: TRBJ2-1
clone_size: many
cdr3_aa: CASSQVHRDRPNEQFF
cdr3_nt: TGCGCCAGCAGCCAGGTGCACCGGGACAGGCCCAATGAGCAGTTCTTC

d_call: .
v_call: TRBV12-3/TRBV12-4
j_call: TRBJ1-3
clone_size: few
cdr3_aa: CASSATRRLSGNTIYF
cdr3_nt: TGTGCCAGCAGTGCGACACGGAGGCTCTCTGGAAACACCATATATTTT

d_call: .
v_call: TRBV20-1
j_call: TRBJ2-2
clone_size: .
cdr3_aa: CSAHRAGTGELFF
cdr3_nt: TGCAGTGCCCACAGGGCGGGCACCGGGGAGCTGTTTTTT

d_call: TRBD1
v_call: TRBV6-5
j_call: TRBJ1-6
clone_size: few
cdr3_aa: CASKTGSSYNSPLHF
cdr3_nt: TGTGCCAGCAAGACAGGGAGCTCCTATAATTCACCCCTCCACTTT

d_call: TRBD1
v_call: TRBV5-1
j_call: TRBJ1-6
clone_size: few
cdr3_aa: CASSLGQGGSSPLHF
cdr3_nt: TGCGCCAGCAGCTTGGGACAGGGAGGCTCTTCACCCCTCCACTTT

d_call: .
v_call: TRBV25-1
j_call: TRBJ1-2
clone_size: .
cdr3_aa: CASSESGSGRYTF
cdr3_nt: TGTGCCAGCAGTGAATCGGGGTCCGGGCGCTACACCTTC

d_call: TRBD1
v_call: TRBV20-1
j_call: TRBJ2-6
clone_size: few
cdr3_aa: CSAAGTGKSGANVLTF
cdr3_nt: TGCAGTGCCGCCGGGACAGGGAAGTCTGGGGCCAACGTCCTGACTTTC

d_call: TRBD1
v_call: TRBV11-2
j_call: TRBJ2-1
clone_size: many
cdr3_aa: CASRSEGQQIF
cdr3_nt: TGTGCCAGCAGGTCCGAGGGACAGCAAATCTTC

d_call: .
v_call: TRBV11-2
j_call: TRBJ1-1
clone_size: few
cdr3_aa: CASSLGTNGEAFF
cdr3_nt: TGTGCCAGCAGCCTGGGGACAAACGGTGAAGCTTTCTTT

d_call: .
v_call: TRBV7-9
j_call: TRBJ2-7
clone_size: few
cdr3_aa: CASSPPRDYEQYF
cdr3_nt: TGTGCCAGCAGCCCACCTCGGGACTACGAGCAGTACTTC

d_call: TRBD1
v_call: TRBV12-3/TRBV12-4
j_call: TRBJ2-2
clone_size: few
cdr3_aa: CASKGGLLGAPFGELFF
cdr3_nt: TGTGCCAGCAAAGGGGGCCTCCTGGGGGCCCCCTTCGGGGAGCTGTTTTTT

d_call: TRBD1
v_call: TRBV3-1
j_call: TRBJ2-7
clone_size: .
cdr3_aa: CASSPGQWRDEQYF
cdr3_nt: TGTGCCAGCAGCCCGGGACAGTGGCGTGACGAGCAGTACTTC

d_call: .
v_call: TRBV7-9
j_call: TRBJ2-1
clone_size: many
cdr3_aa: CASSLGAPRRFF
cdr3_nt: TGTGCCAGCAGCCTCGGGGCCCCCCGGCGGTTCTTC

d_call: .
v_call: TRBV6-5
j_call: TRBJ1-1
clone_size: few
cdr3_aa: CASSWGGAQDTEAFF
cdr3_nt: TGTGCCAGCAGTTGGGGGGGCGCACAGGACACTGAAGCTTTCTTT

d_call: TRBD1
v_call: TRBV7-6
j_call: TRBJ2-5
clone_size: many
cdr3_aa: CASSLRQGFQETQYF
cdr3_nt: TGTGCCAGCAGCCTACGACAGGGATTTCAAGAGACCCAGTACTTC

d_call: .
v_call: TRBV20-1
j_call: TRBJ1-2
clone_size: .
cdr3_aa: CSARVADPYGYTF
cdr3_nt: TGCAGTGCTAGAGTGGCAGACCCTTATGGCTACACCTTC

d_call: .
v_call: TRBV5-1
j_call: TRBJ2-5
clone_size: .
cdr3_aa: CASTGGPSRETQYF
cdr3_nt: TGCGCCAGCACCGGGGGACCAAGTCGCGAGACCCAGTACTTC

d_call: TRBD1
v_call: TRBV29-1
j_call: TRBJ2-5
clone_size: few
cdr3_aa: CSARTGWETQYF
cdr3_nt: TGCAGCGCTCGGACAGGGTGGGAGACCCAGTACTTC

d_call: .
v_call: TRBV6-2/TRBV6-3
j_call: TRBJ1-5
clone_size: .
cdr3_aa: CASSYSSLVGDRNQPQHF
cdr3_nt: TGTGCCAGCAGTTACTCGTCGCTAGTCGGGGACCGTAATCAGCCCCAGCATTTT

d_call: .
v_call: TRBV6-5
j_call: TRBJ1-1
clone_size: .
cdr3_aa: CASSYSGQHTEAFF
cdr3_nt: TGTGCCAGCAGTTACTCTGGACAGCACACTGAAGCTTTCTTT

d_call: .
v_call: TRBV18
j_call: TRBJ2-1
clone_size: .
cdr3_aa: CASSPLGDNEQFF
cdr3_nt: TGTGCCAGCTCACCCTTAGGGGACAATGAGCAGTTCTTC

d_call: TRBD1
v_call: TRBV27
j_call: TRBJ1-6
clone_size: .
cdr3_aa: CASKLRGLTYNSPLHF
cdr3_nt: TGTGCCAGCAAACTCAGGGGGTTAACCTATAATTCACCCCTCCACTTT

d_call: .
v_call: TRBV7-3
j_call: TRBJ2-1
clone_size: few
cdr3_aa: CASSFRTNPPYNEQFF
cdr3_nt: TGTGCCAGCAGCTTTAGGACGAACCCCCCCTACAATGAGCAGTTCTTC

d_call: .
v_call: TRBV25-1
j_call: TRBJ1-5
clone_size: many
cdr3_aa: CASSGLGGWNQPQHF
cdr3_nt: TGTGCCAGCAGTGGGCTGGGAGGGTGGAATCAGCCCCAGCATTTT

d_call: TRBD1
v_call: TRBV7-9
j_call: TRBJ1-2
clone_size: .
cdr3_aa: CASSYNPWTGHGYTF
cdr3_nt: TGTGCCAGCAGCTACAACCCTTGGACAGGACATGGCTACACCTTC

d_call: TRBD1
v_call: TRBV4-1
j_call: TRBJ1-1
clone_size: .
cdr3_aa: CASSKPGQGALEAFF
cdr3_nt: TGCGCCAGCAGCAAGCCGGGACAGGGGGCGTTAGAAGCTTTCTTT

d_call: .
v_call: TRBV10-3
j_call: TRBJ1-6
clone_size: many
cdr3_aa: CAISRGLSSYNSPLHF
cdr3_nt: TGTGCCATCAGCCGGGGCTTGAGCTCCTATAATTCACCCCTCCACTTT

d_call: .
v_call: TRBV29-1
j_call: TRBJ2-5
clone_size: .
cdr3_aa: CSGERVIGAETQYF
cdr3_nt: TGCAGCGGGGAGCGGGTTATAGGAGCGGAGACCCAGTACTTC

d_call: .
v_call: TRBV30
j_call: TRBJ2-3
clone_size: .
cdr3_aa: CAWSSTLTDTQYF
cdr3_nt: TGTGCCTGGAGTTCGACCCTCACAGATACGCAGTATTTT

d_call: .
v_call: TRBV5-1
j_call: TRBJ2-5
clone_size: many
cdr3_aa: CASSSGLTTEETQYF
cdr3_nt: TGCGCCAGCAGCTCGGGTCTCACTACAGAAGAGACCCAGTACTTC

d_call: TRBD2
v_call: TRBV10-3
j_call: TRBJ2-3
clone_size: few
cdr3_aa: CAISTSGGASRDTQYF
cdr3_nt: TGTGCCATCAGTACTAGCGGGGGGGCCTCGAGGGATACGCAGTATTTT

d_call: .
v_call: TRBV20-1
j_call: TRBJ1-2
clone_size: .
cdr3_aa: CSAATDRIKGYYGYTF
cdr3_nt: TGCAGTGCTGCGACCGACAGGATCAAGGGGTACTATGGCTACACCTTC

d_call: TRBD1
v_call: TRBV19
j_call: TRBJ1-2
clone_size: few
cdr3_aa: CASGGNSGQWGYGYTF
cdr3_nt: TGTGCCAGTGGGGGCAATTCGGGACAGTGGGGATATGGCTACACCTTC